The clone carrying this TCR beta chain has at least ten counts. Described time point: sample taken at primary tumor resection. Researchers sequenced whole RNA taken from tumor, nontumor lung or frozen PBMC without sorting. The germline CDR1 and CDR2 sequences are MGHRA and YSYEKL. The CDR3 length is 17 residues. J was trimmed by 5 bases and V by 1 base; bases with no gene match: 13. Individual TCR cDNA molecules each bore their own unique molecular identifier. One entry per CDR3 protein, called by TCRdb with MiXCR from the 5' RACE reads. The sample includes about 39,000 distinct CDR3 sequences, 3.1% of them seen just once. The source of the sample is a study of spatial heterogeneity in lung cancer. Study context: Sequences of the beta chain were consistently detected in greater numbers than alpha-chain sequences. TCR and UMI combinations that were unique each appeared, on average, more than ten times in raw reads.

The chain links TRBV4-1 to TRBJ2-5, with 7 bases matching TRBD1. The source was normal lung tissue next to the tumor, collected at surgery. The source is a male donor with early-stage non-small cell lung cancer. CDR3 bases: TGCGCCAGCAGCCAAGTTTCTCTACAGGGGCGCGGGGAGACCCAGTACTTC. As protein: CASSQVSLQGRGETQYF.